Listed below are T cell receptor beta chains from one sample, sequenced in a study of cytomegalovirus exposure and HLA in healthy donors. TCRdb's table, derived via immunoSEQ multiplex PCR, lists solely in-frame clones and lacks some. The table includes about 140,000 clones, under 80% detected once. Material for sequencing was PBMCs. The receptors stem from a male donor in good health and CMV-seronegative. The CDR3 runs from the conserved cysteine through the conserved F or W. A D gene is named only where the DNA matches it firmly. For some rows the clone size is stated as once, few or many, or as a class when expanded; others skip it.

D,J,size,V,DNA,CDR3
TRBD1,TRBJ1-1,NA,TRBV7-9,TGTGCCAGCAGCCAGACAGGGAAGGAATTCTTT,CASSQTGKEFF
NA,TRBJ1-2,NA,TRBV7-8,TGTGCCAGCAGCTCTTCGGGACCGAACAGGGATGATGGCTACACCTTC,CASSSSGPNRDDGYTF
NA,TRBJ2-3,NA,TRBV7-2,TGTGCCAGCAGCTTTCGGTCTCCCACAGATACGCAGTATTTT,CASSFRSPTDTQYF
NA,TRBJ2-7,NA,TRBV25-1,TGTGCCAGCAGTGAAAACGAAATGGCTGTCTACGAGCAGTACTTC,CASSENEMAVYEQYF
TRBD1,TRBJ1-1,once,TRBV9,TGTGCCAGCAGCGTCCGACCGGGACAGATGAACACTGAAGCTTTCTTT,CASSVRPGQMNTEAFF
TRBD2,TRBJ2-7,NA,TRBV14,TGTGCCAGCAGCCAAGCCCGGTCGGGACTAGGACCTCCCTACGAGCAGTACTTC,CASSQARSGLGPPYEQYF
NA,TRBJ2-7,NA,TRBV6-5,NA,CASSSGQVYEQYF
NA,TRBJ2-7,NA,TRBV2,TGTGCCAGCAGTGAATTCCGGGAGAGAGGCCGGGTATTCTTC,CASSEFRERGRVFF
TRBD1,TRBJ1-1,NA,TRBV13,TGTGCCAGCAGCTCCCGAGGACAGGGGGCGTCAGGTGAAGCTTTCTTT,CASSSRGQGASGEAFF
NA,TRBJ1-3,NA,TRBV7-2,TGTGCCAGCAGCTCAGGACAGAAAGACACCATATATTTT,CASSSGQKDTIYF
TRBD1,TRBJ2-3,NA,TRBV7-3,TGTGCCAGCAGTACAGGGGGCGCATGGTCGGATACGCAGTATTTT,CASSTGGAWSDTQYF
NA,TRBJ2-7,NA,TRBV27,TGTGCCAGCTGCAGTCCAGGCTGTTACGAGCAGTACTTC,CASCSPGCYEQYF
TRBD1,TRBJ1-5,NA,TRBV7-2,TGTGCCAGCAGCTCGTCCCGGGACAGGGGATGGCCCCAGCATTTT,CASSSSRDRGWPQHF
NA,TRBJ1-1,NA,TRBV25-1,TGTGCCAGCAGTTCCGAGGGCCGAGACACTGAAGCTTTCTTT,CASSSEGRDTEAFF
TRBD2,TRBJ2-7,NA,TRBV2,TGTGCCAGCAGTTCAAGACTAGCGGGAGTAAACGAGCAGTACTTC,CASSSRLAGVNEQYF
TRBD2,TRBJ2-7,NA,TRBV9,TGTGCCAGCAGCGCGGGACTAGCGGGAGGCCCAGTCTCCTACGAGCAGTACTTC,CASSAGLAGGPVSYEQYF
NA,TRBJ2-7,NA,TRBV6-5,TGTGCCAGCAGTTTCCTAGAGTGGCGCGACGAGCAGTACTTC,CASSFLEWRDEQYF
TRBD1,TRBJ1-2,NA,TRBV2,TGTGCCAGCAGGCCCGGGACAGGGGGCAAGGGGGATGGCTACACCTTC,CASRPGTGGKGDGYTF
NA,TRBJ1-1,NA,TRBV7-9,TGTGCCAGCAGCTTAGCTGGCAGGGTGAACACTGAAGCTTTCTTT,CASSLAGRVNTEAFF
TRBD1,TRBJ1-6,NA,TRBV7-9,TGTGCCAGCAGCCAGGGGGCGCCTTCGGATAATTCACCCCTCCACTTT,CASSQGAPSDNSPLHF
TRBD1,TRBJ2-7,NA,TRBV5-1,TGCGCCAGCAGCTGGACAGGCAAGCAGTACTTC,CASSWTGKQYF
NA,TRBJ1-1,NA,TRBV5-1,TGCGCCAGCATGTCACTAGGGAGCACTGAAGCTTTCTTT,CASMSLGSTEAFF
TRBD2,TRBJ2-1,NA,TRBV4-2,TGTGCCAGCAGCCGCGGGACTAGCGGGAGTGATGAGCAGTTCTTC,CASSRGTSGSDEQFF
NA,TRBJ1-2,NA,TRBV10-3,TGTGCCATCAGTGAGTTGGGCAGCTATGGCTACACCTTC,CAISELGSYGYTF
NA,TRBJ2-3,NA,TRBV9,TGTGCCAGCAGCACCACAGGGTCAGATACGCAGTATTTT,CASSTTGSDTQYF
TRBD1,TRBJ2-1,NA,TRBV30,TGTGCCTGGAGGGGGGGGACAGGGACCTACAATGAGCAGTTCTTC,CAWRGGTGTYNEQFF
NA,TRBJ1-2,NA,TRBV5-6,TGTGCCAGCAGCTTGGTAGATTCTTACCCCTTC,CASSLVDSYPF
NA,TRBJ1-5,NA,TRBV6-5,TGTGCCAGCAGTTACTCGAATCGGGGAGGCAATCAGCCCCAGCATTTT,CASSYSNRGGNQPQHF
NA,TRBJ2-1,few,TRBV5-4,TGTGCCAGCATCGGTCGGGGGAGCGGCCATTACTCCTACAATGAGCAGTTCTTC,CASIGRGSGHYSYNEQFF
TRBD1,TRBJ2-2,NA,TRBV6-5,TGTGCCAGCCTAGGGACAGTAACGAACACCGGGGAGCTGTTTTTT,CASLGTVTNTGELFF
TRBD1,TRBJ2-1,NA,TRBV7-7,TGTGCTAGCAGCCCGACAGGGTTATATGGTGAGCAGTTCTTC,CASSPTGLYGEQFF
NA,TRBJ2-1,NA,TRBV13,TGTGCCAGCAGTTTCCCGCTCGCGAGCTCCTACAATGAGCAGTTCTTC,CASSFPLASSYNEQFF
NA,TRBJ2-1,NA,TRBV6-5,TGTGCCAGCAGTTACTCAGCCGGCCAGGGTTACAATGAGCAGTTCTTC,CASSYSAGQGYNEQFF
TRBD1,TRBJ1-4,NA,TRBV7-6,TGTGCCAGCAGCTTAGCTTGGGACAGAGAGAAGTTTTTT,CASSLAWDREKFF
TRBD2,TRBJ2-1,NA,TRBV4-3,TGCGCCAGCAGCCAAGCTAGCGGGGGATCCTACAATGAGCAGTTCTTC,CASSQASGGSYNEQFF
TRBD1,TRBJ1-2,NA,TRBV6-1,TGTGCCAGCCGACCCCAGGGGGCGCGTTATGGCTACACCTTC,CASRPQGARYGYTF
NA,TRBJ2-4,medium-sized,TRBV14,TGTGCCAGCAGCCCCACAGGGACAACGGGCATTCAGTACTTC,CASSPTGTTGIQYF
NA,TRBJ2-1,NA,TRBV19,TGTGCCAGTAGTCCTCGAGGGGGTACAATCTCCTACAATGAGCAGTTCTTC,CASSPRGGTISYNEQFF
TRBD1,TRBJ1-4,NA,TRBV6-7,TGTGCCAGCAGTATAGACAGGGGGACTAATGAAAAACTGTTTTTT,CASSIDRGTNEKLFF